This T cell receptor beta chain was sequenced during a study of T cell responses to AZD1222 COVID-19 vaccine. CDR3 size: 12 residues. Looked up from germline, CDR1 is SGHRS and CDR2 is YFSETQ. Trimming cost V 4 bases and J 3 bases, with 7 bases left between them. Clones were sequenced by immunoSEQ multiplex PCR, and TCRdb holds only the in-frame ones, with some missing. The data show about 200,000 clones, approximately 95% seen once. Combined were second doses at about 4 or about 12 weeks. Turning to this clone: What it binds is not known.

Broader study findings: Distributed over spike, vaccine-associated CD4 TCRs predominated at 160-218 and 743-854. Nearly half of spike-specific TCRs reportedly target unmutated variant regions.

The chain links TRBV5-1 to TRBJ1-2, with TRBD1 as a possible D gene (5 bases). The source is an adult who received the AZD1222 COVID-19 vaccine. The starting material was peripheral blood, obtained 28 days after the second AZD1222 dose. The CDR3 protein is CASSMTDYGYTF. DNA of the CDR3: TGCGCCAGCAGCATGACAGACTATGGCTACACCTTC.